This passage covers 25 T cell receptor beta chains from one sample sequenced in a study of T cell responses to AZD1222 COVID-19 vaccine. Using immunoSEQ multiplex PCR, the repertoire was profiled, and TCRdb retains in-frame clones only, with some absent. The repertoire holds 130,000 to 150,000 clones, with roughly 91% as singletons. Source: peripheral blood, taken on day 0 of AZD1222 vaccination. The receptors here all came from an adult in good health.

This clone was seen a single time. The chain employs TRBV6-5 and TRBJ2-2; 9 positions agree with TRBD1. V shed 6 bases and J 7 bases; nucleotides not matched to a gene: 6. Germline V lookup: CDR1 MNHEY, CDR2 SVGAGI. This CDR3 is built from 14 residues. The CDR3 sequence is CASRGTGRGGELFF. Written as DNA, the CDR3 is TGTGCCAGCAGAGGGACAGGGCGGGGCGGGGAGCTGTTTTTT.

CDR3 DNA: TGTGCCAGCAGGGGGACAGGAAGCTCCTACGAGCAGTACTTC. Amino acids: CASRGTGSSYEQYF. The rearrangement links TRBV2 to TRBJ2-7, with 8 bases lining up with TRBD1. This CDR3 spans 14 amino acids. The junction had 4 bases not matched to a gene; V was cut back by 6 bases and J by 0 bases. The germline V gene encodes CDR1 SNHLY and CDR2 FYNNEI.

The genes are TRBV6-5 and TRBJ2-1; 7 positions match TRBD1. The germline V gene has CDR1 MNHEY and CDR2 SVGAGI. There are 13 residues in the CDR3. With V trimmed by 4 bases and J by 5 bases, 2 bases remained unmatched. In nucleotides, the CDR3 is TGTGCCAGCAGTTTCAGGGGGAACAATGAGCAGTTCTTC. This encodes CASSFRGNNEQFF.

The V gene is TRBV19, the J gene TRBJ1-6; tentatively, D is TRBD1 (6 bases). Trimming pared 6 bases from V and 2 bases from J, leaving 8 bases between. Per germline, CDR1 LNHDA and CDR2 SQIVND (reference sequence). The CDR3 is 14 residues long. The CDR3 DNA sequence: TGTGCCAGTAGCGGACAGACCTATAATTCACCCCTCCACTTT. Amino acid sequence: CASSGQTYNSPLHF.

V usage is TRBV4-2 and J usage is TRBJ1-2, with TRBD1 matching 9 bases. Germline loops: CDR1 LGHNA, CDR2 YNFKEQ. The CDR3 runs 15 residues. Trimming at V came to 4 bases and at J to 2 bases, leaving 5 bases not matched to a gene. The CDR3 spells CASSLPGQGNYGYTF. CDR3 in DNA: TGTGCCAGCAGCCTCCCGGGACAGGGAAACTATGGCTACACCTTC.

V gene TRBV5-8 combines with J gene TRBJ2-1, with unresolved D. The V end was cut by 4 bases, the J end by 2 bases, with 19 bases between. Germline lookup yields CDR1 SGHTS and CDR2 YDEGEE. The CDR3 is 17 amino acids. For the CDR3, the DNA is TGTGCCAGCAGCGTAGGGAACTCAGGAGTTACCTACAATGAGCAGTTCTTC. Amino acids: CASSVGNSGVTYNEQFF.

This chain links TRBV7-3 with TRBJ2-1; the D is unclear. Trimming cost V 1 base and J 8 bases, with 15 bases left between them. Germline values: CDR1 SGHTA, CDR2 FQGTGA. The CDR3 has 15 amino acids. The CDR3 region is CASSLSRYTADEQFF. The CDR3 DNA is TGTGCCAGCAGCTTAAGCAGATACACGGCGGATGAGCAGTTCTTC.

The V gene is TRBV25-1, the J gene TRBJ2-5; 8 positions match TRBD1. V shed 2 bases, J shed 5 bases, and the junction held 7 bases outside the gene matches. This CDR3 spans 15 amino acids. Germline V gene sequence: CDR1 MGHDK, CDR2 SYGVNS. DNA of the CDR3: TGTGCCAGCAGTGAACACAGGGGGATGGCGGAGACCCAGTACTTC. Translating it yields CASSEHRGMAETQYF.

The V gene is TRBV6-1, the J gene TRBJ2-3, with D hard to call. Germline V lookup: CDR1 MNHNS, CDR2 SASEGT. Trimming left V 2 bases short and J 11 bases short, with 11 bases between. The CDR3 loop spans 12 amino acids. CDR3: CASSESPVMQYF. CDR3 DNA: TGTGCCAGCAGTGAAAGTCCCGTTATGCAGTATTTT.

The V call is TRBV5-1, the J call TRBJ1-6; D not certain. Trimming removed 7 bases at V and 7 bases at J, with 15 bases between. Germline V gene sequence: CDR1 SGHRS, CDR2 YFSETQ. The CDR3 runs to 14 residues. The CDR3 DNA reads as TGCGCCAGCGCAACAGAACAGAAGAATTCACCCCTCCACTTT. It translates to CASATEQKNSPLHF.

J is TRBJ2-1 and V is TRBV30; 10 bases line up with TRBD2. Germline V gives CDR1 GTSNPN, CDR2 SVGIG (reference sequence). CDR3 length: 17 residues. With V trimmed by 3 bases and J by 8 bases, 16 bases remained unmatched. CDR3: CAWRGGGVAGGSYEQFF. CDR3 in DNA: TGTGCCTGGAGAGGGGGTGGGGTAGCGGGAGGTAGCTATGAGCAGTTCTTC.

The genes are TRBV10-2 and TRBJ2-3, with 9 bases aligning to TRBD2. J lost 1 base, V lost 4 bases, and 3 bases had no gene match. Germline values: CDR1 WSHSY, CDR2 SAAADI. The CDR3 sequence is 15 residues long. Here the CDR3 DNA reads TGCGCCAGCAGTGCATCTAGCGGGGGCACAGATACGCAGTATTTT. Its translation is CASSASSGGTDTQYF.

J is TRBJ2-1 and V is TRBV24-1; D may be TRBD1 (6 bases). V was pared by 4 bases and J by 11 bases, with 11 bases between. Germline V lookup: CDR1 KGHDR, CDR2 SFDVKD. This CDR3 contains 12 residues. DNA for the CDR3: TGTGCCACCAGTGACAGGGGATGGAAGCAGTTCTTC. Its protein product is CATSDRGWKQFF.

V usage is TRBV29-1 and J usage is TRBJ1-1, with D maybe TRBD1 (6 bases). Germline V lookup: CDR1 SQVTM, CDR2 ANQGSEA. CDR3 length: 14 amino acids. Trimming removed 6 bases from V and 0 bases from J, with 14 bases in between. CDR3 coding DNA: TGCAGCGTCGGGGTCAGGGGTATGAACACTGAAGCTTTCTTT. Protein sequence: CSVGVRGMNTEAFF.

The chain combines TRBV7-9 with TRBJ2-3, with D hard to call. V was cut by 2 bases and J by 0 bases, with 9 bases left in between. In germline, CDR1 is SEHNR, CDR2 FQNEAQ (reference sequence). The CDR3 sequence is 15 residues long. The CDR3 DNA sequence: TGTGCCAGCAGCTTACAAGTTTCTAGCACAGATACGCAGTATTTT. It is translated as CASSLQVSSTDTQYF.

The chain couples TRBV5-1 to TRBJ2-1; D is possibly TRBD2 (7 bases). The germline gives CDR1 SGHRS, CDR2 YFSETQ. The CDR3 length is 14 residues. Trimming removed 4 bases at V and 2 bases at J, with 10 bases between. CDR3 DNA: TGCGCCAGCAGCCCCGGGGGGCCCTACAATGAGCAGTTCTTC. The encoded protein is CASSPGGPYNEQFF.

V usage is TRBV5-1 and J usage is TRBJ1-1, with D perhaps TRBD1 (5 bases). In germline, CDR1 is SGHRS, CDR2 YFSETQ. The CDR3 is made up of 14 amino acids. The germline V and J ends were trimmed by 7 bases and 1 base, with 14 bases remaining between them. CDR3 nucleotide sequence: TGCGCCAGCTTGCGGGGGGATGGGAACACTGAAGCTTTCTTT. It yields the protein CASLRGDGNTEAFF.

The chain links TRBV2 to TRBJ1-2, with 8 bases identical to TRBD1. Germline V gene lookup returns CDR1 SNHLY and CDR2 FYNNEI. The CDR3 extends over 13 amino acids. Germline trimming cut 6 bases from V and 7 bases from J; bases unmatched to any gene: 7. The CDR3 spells CASSRQGASGYTF. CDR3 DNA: TGTGCCAGCAGCAGGCAGGGGGCGAGTGGCTACACCTTC.

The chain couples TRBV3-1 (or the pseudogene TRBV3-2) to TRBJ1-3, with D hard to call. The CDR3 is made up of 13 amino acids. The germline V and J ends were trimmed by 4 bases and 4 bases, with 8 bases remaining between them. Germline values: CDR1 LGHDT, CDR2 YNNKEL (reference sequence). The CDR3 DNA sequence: TGTGCCAGCAGCCCCTCACAAGGAAACACCATATATTTT. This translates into CASSPSQGNTIYF.

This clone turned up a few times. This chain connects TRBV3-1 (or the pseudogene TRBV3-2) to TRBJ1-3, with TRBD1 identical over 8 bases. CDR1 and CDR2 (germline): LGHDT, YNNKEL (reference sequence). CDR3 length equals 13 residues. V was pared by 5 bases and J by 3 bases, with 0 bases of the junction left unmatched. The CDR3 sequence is CASSTGGGNTIYF. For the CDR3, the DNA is TGTGCCAGCAGCACAGGGGGTGGAAACACCATATATTTT.

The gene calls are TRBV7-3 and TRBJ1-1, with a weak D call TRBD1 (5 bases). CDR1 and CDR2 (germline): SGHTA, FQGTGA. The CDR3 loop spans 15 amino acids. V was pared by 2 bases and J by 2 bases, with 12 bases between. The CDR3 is CASSLGPDSNTEAFF. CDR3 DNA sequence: TGTGCCAGCAGCTTAGGCCCCGACAGTAACACTGAAGCTTTCTTT.

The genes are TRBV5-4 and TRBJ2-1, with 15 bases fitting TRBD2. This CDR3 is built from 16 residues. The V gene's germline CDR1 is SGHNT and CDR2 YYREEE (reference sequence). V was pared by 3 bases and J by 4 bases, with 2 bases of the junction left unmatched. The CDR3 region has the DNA TGTGCCAGCAGCTCCGGACTAGCGGGAGGGTACAATGAGCAGTTCTTC. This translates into CASSSGLAGGYNEQFF.

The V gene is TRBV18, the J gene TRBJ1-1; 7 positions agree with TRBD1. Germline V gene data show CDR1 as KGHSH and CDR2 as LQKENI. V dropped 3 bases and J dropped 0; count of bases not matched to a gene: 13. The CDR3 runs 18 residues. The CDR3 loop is CASSPQTGRANMNTEAFF. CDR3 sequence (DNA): TGTGCCAGCTCACCTCAGACAGGGAGGGCGAACATGAACACTGAAGCTTTCTTT. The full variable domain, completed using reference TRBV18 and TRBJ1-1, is NAGVMQNPRHLVRRRGQEARLRCSPMKGHSHVYWYRQLPEEGLKFMVYLQKENIIDESGMPKERFSAEFPKEGPSILRIQQVVRGDSAAYFCASSPQTGRANMNTEAFFGQGTRLTVV.

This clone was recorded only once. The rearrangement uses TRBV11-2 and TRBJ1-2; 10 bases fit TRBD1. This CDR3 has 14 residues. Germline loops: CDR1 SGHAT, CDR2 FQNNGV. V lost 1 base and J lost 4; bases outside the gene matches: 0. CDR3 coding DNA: TGTGCCAGCAGCTTAGGGACAGGGGGCTATGGCTACACCTTC. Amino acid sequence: CASSLGTGGYGYTF.

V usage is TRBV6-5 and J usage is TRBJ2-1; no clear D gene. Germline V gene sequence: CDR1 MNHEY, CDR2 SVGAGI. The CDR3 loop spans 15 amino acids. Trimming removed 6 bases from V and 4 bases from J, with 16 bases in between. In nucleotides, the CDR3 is TGTGCCAGCAGCGGCGGCGTGGTTCGGTACAATGAGCAGTTCTTC. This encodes CASSGGVVRYNEQFF.